Listed below are T cell receptor beta chains from one sample, sequenced in a study of regulatory and conventional T cells in RAG deficiency. Using immunoSEQ multiplex PCR, the repertoire was profiled, and TCRdb retains in-frame clones only, with some absent. This table holds 13,000 or so clones, 93% found once. A further study also used this sample, focusing on regulatory T cells.

Source material: CD4+ effector T cells sorted from blood. Receptor source: a human donor in good health. Both conserved end residues are part of each CDR3. D genes are given only for firm matches. Size is omitted from some rows. Given values are once, few, many or a class for expanded clones.

D	V	J	size	CDR3	DNA
-	TRBV7-9	TRBJ2-3	-	CASSKGQGGSTDTQYF	TGTGCCAGCAGCAAAGGGCAGGGGGGAAGCACAGATACGCAGTATTTT
-	TRBV30	TRBJ2-7	-	CAWRDRREWTYEQYF	TGTGCCTGGAGGGATCGACGGGAGTGGACCTACGAGCAGTACTTC
-	TRBV9	TRBJ2-7	-	CASSVDPDPSGEQYF	TGTGCCAGCAGCGTGGACCCCGACCCCTCAGGCGAGCAGTACTTC
TRBD1	TRBV5-3	TRBJ1-2	-	CARNSQGVTYGYTF	TGTGCCAGAAACTCACAGGGGGTTACCTATGGCTACACCTTC
TRBD1	TRBV5-4	TRBJ2-3	once	CASSLQGASTDTQYF	TGTGCCAGCAGCTTACAGGGGGCTAGCACAGATACGCAGTATTTT
TRBD2	TRBV15	TRBJ2-1	-	CATSRDRRGSFYNEQFF	TGTGCCACCAGCAGAGATCGCCGCGGGAGCTTCTACAATGAGCAGTTCTTC
TRBD1	TRBV6-5	TRBJ2-7	-	CASSYSSGTGGHEQYF	TGTGCCAGCAGTTATTCCTCCGGGACAGGGGGCCACGAGCAGTACTTC
TRBD1	TRBV6-1	TRBJ1-5	-	CASTTQGVGNQPQHF	TGTGCCAGCACCACCCAGGGGGTTGGCAATCAGCCCCAGCATTTT
TRBD2	TRBV5-4	TRBJ2-5	-	CASSAGTSDSQETQYF	TGTGCCAGCAGCGCGGGGACTAGCGATTCCCAAGAGACCCAGTACTTC
-	TRBV6-6	TRBJ1-1	-	CASRQDTEAFF	TGTGCCAGCAGGCAGGACACTGAAGCTTTCTTT
-	TRBV5-1	TRBJ1-1	once	CASSLDPGADTEAFF	TGCGCCAGCAGCTTGGACCCAGGAGCCGACACTGAAGCTTTCTTT